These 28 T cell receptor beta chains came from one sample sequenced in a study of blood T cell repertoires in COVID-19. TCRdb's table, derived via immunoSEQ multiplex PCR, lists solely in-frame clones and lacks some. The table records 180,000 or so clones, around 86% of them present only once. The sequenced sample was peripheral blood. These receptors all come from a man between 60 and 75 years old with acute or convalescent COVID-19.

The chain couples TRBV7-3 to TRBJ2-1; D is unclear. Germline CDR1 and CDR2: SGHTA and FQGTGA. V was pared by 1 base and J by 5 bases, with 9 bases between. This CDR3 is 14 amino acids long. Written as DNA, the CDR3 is TGTGCCAGCAGCTTAAGTCGAGAGGACAATGAGCAGTTCTTC. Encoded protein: CASSLSREDNEQFF.

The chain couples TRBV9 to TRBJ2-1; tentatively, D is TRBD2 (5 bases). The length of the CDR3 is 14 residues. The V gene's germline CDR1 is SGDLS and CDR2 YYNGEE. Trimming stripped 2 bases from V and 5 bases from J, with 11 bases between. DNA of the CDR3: TGTGCCAGCAGCGTCTCCCCGGGGAACAATGAGCAGTTCTTC. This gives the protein CASSVSPGNNEQFF.

CDR3 sequence (DNA): TGTGCCAGCTCAAGCCAACAGGGGAACACTGAAGCTTTCTTT. Residues: CASSSQQGNTEAFF. The gene calls are TRBV18 and TRBJ1-1; D is possibly TRBD1 (6 bases). The CDR3 runs 14 residues. Looked up from germline, CDR1 is KGHSH and CDR2 is LQKENI. V was cut by 5 bases and J by 1 base, with 11 bases left in between.

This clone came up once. CDR3 residues: CATTAEGGGEAFF. DNA for the CDR3: TGTGCCACCACCGCCGAGGGGGGGGGTGAAGCTTTCTTT. The chain carries TRBV10-3 and TRBJ1-1, with D possibly being TRBD1 (6 bases). Germline CDR1 ENHRY, CDR2 SYGVKD. V shed 10 bases and J shed 7 bases, with 19 bases lying between them. The CDR3 totals 13 residues.

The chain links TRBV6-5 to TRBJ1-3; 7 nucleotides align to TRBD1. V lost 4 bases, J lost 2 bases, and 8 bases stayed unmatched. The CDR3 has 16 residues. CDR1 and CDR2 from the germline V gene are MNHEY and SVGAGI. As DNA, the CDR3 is TGTGCCAGCAGTTCCCGGACAGGAGGGGCTGGAAACACCATATATTTT. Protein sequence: CASSSRTGGAGNTIYF.

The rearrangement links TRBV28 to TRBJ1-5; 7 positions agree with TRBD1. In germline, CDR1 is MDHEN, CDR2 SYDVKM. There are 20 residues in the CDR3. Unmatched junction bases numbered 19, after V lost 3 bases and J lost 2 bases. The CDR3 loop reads CASSFSYRQGVVSRNQPQHF. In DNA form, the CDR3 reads TGTGCCAGCAGTTTTAGTTATCGGCAGGGGGTCGTGTCTCGCAATCAGCCCCAGCATTTT.

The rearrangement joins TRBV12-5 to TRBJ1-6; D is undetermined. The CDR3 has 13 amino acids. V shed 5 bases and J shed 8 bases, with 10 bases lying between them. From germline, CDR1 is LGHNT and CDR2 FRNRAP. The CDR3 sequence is CASGAEADSPLHF. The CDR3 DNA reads TGTGCTAGTGGTGCGGAGGCAGATTCACCCCTCCACTTT. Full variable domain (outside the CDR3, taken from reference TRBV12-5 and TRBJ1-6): DARVTQTPRHKVTEMGQEVTMRCQPILGHNTVFWYRQTMMQGLELLAYFRNRAPLDDSGMPKDRFSAEMPDATLATLKIQPSEPRDSAVYFCASGAEADSPLHFGNGTRLTVT.

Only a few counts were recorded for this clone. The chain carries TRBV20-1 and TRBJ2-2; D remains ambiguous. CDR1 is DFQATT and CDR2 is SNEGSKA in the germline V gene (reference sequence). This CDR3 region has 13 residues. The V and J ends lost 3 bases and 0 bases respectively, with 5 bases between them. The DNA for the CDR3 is TGCAGTGCTAGTACAGCGAACACCGGGGAGCTGTTTTTT. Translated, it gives CSASTANTGELFF.

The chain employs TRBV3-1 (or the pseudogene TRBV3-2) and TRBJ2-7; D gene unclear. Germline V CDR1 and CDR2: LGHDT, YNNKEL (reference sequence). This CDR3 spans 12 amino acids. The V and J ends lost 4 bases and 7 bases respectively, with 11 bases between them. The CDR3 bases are TGTGCCAGCAGCCCCCCCGGCAGGGAGCAGTACTTC. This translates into CASSPPGREQYF.

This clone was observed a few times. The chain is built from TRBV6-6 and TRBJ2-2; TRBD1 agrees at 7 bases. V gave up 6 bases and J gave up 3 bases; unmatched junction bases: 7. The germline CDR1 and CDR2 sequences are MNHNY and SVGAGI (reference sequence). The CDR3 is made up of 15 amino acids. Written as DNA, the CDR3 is TGTGCCAGCAGACGACAGGGTGGAGACACCGGGGAGCTGTTTTTT. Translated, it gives CASRRQGGDTGELFF.

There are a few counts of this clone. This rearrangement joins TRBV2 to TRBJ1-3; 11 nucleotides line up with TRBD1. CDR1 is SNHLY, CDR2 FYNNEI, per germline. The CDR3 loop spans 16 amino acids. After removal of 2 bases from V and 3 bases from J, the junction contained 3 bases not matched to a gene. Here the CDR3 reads CASSESGTGGGNTIYF. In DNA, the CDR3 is TGTGCCAGCAGTGAATCTGGGACAGGGGGTGGAAACACCATATATTTT.

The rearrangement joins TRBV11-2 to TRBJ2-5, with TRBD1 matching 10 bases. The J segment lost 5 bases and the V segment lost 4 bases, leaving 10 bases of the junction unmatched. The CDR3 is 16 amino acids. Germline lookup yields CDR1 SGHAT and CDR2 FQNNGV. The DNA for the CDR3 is TGTGCCAGCAGCTCGATTCTGACAGGGGGCTACGAGACCCAGTACTTC. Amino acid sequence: CASSSILTGGYETQYF. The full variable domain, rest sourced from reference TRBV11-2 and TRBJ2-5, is EAGVAQSPRYKIIEKRQSVAFWCNPISGHATLYWYQQILGQGPKLLIQFQNNGVVDDSQLPKDRFSAERLKGVDSTLKIQPAKLEDSAVYLCASSSILTGGYETQYFGPGTRLLVL.

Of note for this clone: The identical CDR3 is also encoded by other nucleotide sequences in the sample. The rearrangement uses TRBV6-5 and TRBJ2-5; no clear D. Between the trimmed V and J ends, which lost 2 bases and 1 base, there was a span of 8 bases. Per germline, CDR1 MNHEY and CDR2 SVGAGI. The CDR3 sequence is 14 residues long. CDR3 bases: TGTGCCAGCAGTTACCGGAGTACCCAAGAGACCCAGTACTTC. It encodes CASSYRSTQETQYF.

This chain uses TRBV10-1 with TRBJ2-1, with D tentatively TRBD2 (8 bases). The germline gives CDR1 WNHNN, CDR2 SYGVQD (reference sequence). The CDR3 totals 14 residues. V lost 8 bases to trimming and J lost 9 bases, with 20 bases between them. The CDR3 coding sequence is TGCGCCAGCTCGGGACAGTCCCGGGAGGGTGAGCAGTTCTTC. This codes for CASSGQSREGEQFF.

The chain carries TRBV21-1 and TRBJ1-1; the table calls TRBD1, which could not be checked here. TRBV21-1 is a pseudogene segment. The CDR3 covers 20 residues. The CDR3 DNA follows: TGTGCCAGCAGCCGCGGACTAAAGGGGGACAGGGGATCTGCGAACACTGAAGCTTTCTTT. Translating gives CASSRGLKGDRGSANTEAFF.

This CDR3 reads CSVGALALTYNEQFF. The CDR3 bases are TGCAGCGTTGGGGCCCTTGCTTTGACCTACAATGAGCAGTTCTTC. V gene TRBV29-1 combines with J gene TRBJ2-1; D remains ambiguous. The V end was cut by 4 bases, the J end by 2 bases, with 15 bases between. Per the germline V gene, CDR1 is SQVTM and CDR2 is ANQGSEA. The CDR3 runs to 15 residues.

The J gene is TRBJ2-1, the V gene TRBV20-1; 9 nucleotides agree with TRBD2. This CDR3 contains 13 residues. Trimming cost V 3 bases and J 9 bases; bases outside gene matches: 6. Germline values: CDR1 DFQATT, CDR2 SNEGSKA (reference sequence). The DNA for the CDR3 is TGCAGTGCTAGTCGGCGGGAGGGAGGTGAGCAGTTCTTC. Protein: CSASRREGGEQFF.

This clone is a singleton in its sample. The CDR3 loop reads CASTERGAGTEAFF. DNA of the CDR3: TGTGCCAGCACCGAACGGGGGGCGGGAACTGAAGCTTTCTTT. This chain uses TRBV7-9 with TRBJ1-1, with D perhaps matching TRBD1 (6 bases). Between the trimmed V and J ends, which lost 7 bases and 5 bases, there was a span of 17 bases. The CDR3 totals 14 residues. Germline values: CDR1 SEHNR, CDR2 FQNEAQ (reference sequence). The complete variable domain, with remaining parts taken from reference TRBV7-9 and TRBJ1-1, reads DTGVSQNPRHKITKRGQNVTFRCDPISEHNRLYWYRQTLGQGPEFLTYFQNEAQLEKSRLLSDRFSAERPKGSFSTLEIQRTEQGDSAMYLCASTERGAGTEAFFGQGTRLTVV.

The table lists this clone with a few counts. CDR3 sequence reads: CACQKGGLAGANTGELFF. The CDR3 DNA reads as TGTGCCTGCCAAAAAGGGGGGCTAGCGGGAGCGAACACCGGGGAGCTGTTTTTT. The rearrangement joins TRBV30 to TRBJ2-2, with 10 bases aligning to TRBD2. This CDR3 is built from 18 residues. The ends lost 6 bases at V and 0 bases at J; junction bases unmatched: 13. Germline CDR1 and CDR2: GTSNPN and SVGIG (reference sequence).

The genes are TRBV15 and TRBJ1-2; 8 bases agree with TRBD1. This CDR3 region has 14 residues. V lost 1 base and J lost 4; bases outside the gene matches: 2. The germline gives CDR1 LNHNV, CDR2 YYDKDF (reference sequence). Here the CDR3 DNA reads TGTGCCACCAGCAGAGCCACAGGGGGCTATGGCTACACCTTC. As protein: CATSRATGGYGYTF.

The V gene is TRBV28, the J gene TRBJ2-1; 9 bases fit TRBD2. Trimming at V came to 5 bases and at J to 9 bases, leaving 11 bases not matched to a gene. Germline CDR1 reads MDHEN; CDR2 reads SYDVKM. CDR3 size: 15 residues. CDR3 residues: CASSPYSGRGGEQFF. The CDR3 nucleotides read TGTGCCAGCAGTCCCTATAGCGGGAGAGGCGGTGAGCAGTTCTTC.

The chain's CDR3 is CASSLARADEQFF. CDR3 DNA sequence: TGCGCCAGCAGCTTGGCCAGGGCTGATGAGCAGTTCTTC. V usage is TRBV5-1 and J usage is TRBJ2-1; tentative D call: TRBD1 (5 bases). From germline, CDR1 is SGHRS and CDR2 YFSETQ. The V and J ends lost 0 bases and 8 bases respectively, with 9 bases between them. This CDR3 comprises 13 residues.

CDR3 coding DNA: TGTGCCAGCAGCCCCAGGGACAGGAGTCAGTACTTC. Translation gives CASSPRDRSQYF. The genes are TRBV11-2 and TRBJ2-5; 8 bases map to TRBD1. The junction had 7 bases not matched to a gene; V was cut back by 5 bases and J by 11 bases. In germline, CDR1 is SGHAT, CDR2 FQNNGV. This CDR3 has 12 residues.

In DNA, the CDR3 is TGTGCCAGCAGCTTACTGGCAGGGGATAATGAAAAACTGTTTTTT. Encoded protein: CASSLLAGDNEKLFF. The rearrangement links TRBV11-2 to TRBJ1-4, with D possibly TRBD1 on 6 matching bases. V dropped 2 bases and J dropped 4 bases, with 11 bases sitting between them. The germline CDR1 and CDR2 sequences are SGHAT and FQNNGV. The CDR3 is made up of 15 amino acids.

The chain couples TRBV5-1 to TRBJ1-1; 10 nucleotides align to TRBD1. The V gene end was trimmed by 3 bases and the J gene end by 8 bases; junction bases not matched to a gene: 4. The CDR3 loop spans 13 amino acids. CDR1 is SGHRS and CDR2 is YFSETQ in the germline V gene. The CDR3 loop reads CASSWTGGREAFF. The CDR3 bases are TGCGCCAGCAGCTGGACAGGGGGTAGGGAAGCTTTCTTT.

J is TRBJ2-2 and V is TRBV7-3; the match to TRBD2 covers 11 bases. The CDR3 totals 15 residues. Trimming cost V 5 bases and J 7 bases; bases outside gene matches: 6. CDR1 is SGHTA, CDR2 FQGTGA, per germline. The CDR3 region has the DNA TGTGCCAGCAGCCAAATAGGGACTAGCGGCGGGGAGCTGTTTTTT. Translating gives CASSQIGTSGGELFF.

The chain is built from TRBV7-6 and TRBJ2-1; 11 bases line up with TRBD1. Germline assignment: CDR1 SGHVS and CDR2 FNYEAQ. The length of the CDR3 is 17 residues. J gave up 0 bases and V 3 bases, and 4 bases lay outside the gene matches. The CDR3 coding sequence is TGTGCCAGCAGCTTGAGGACAGGGGGCTCCTCCTACAATGAGCAGTTCTTC. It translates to CASSLRTGGSSYNEQFF.

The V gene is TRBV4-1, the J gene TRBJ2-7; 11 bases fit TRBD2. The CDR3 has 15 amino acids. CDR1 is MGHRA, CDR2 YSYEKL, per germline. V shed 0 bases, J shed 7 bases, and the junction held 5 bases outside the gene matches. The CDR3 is CASSQEPLAGEEQYF. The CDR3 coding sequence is TGCGCCAGCAGCCAAGAACCACTAGCGGGAGAAGAGCAGTACTTC.